What follows are 24 T cell receptor beta chains derived from one specimen sequenced in a study of shared clonotypes between healthy human individuals. Sequencing used immunoSEQ multiplex PCR; TCRdb keeps in-frame clones, though not all of them. The sample yields about 500,000 clones, roughly three quarters seen once. Sequences were obtained from PBMCs. The receptors here all came from a woman aged 40 to 50 in good health. Some clones in this sample may be carry-over from other donors' samples.

This clone showed up just a few times. The chain carries TRBV5-1 and TRBJ2-2; D is perhaps TRBD2 (5 bases). V lost 0 bases, J lost 3 bases, and 9 bases lay in between. CDR3 length: 15 residues. Germline V gives CDR1 SGHRS, CDR2 YFSETQ. The CDR3 nucleotides read TGCGCCAGCAGCTTGGTAGGGCGGGACACCGGGGAGCTGTTTTTT. This sequence encodes CASSLVGRDTGELFF.

The gene calls are TRBV28 and TRBJ2-5; D gene unclear. Trimming took 6 bases from V and 5 from J, leaving 13 bases between them. This CDR3 has 13 amino acids. Germline CDR1 is MDHEN and CDR2 is SYDVKM. The CDR3 region is CASRPGAEETQYF. CDR3 in DNA: TGTGCCAGCAGACCCGGAGCCGAGGAGACCCAGTACTTC.

The rearrangement joins TRBV7-3 to TRBJ2-5; D perhaps matches TRBD2 (5 bases). The end of the DNA fits TRBJ2-7 better, so the J call may be wrong. The CDR3 is 13 residues long. Per germline, CDR1 SGHTA and CDR2 FQGTGA. The CDR3 spells CASSLRTDYEQYF. In DNA form, the CDR3 reads TGTGCCAGCAGCTTAAGGACTGACTACGAGCAGTACTTC.

The rearrangement joins TRBV19 to TRBJ1-1, with D uncertain. The CDR3 length is 17 residues. The V end lost 4 bases, the J end lost 2 bases, and 20 bases lay between the germline ends. Germline CDR1 is LNHDA and CDR2 is SQIVND (reference sequence). This CDR3 reads CASSTNLQTPINTEAFF. CDR3 sequence (DNA): TGTGCCAGTAGTACCAACCTTCAGACACCCATAAACACTGAAGCTTTCTTT. Looking up the rest from reference TRBV19 and TRBJ1-1 gives the full variable domain: DGGITQSPKYLFRKEGQNVTLSCEQNLNHDAMYWYRQDPGQGLRLIYYSQIVNDFQKGDIAEGYSVSREKKESFPLTVTSAQKNPTAFYLCASSTNLQTPINTEAFFGQGTRLTVV.

The chain links TRBV28 to TRBJ1-2; TRBD1 aligns across 8 bases. The CDR3 is made up of 15 amino acids. The J segment lost 4 bases and the V segment lost 4 bases, leaving 8 bases of the junction unmatched. In germline, CDR1 is MDHEN, CDR2 SYDVKM. DNA for the CDR3: TGTGCCAGCAGTTCTCGGACAGGGTCGGGCTATGGCTACACCTTC. This sequence encodes CASSSRTGSGYGYTF.

The V gene is TRBV5-1, the J gene TRBJ2-7, with 11 positions matching TRBD1. Germline assignment: CDR1 SGHRS and CDR2 YFSETQ. Trimming cost V 0 bases and J 5 bases; bases outside gene matches: 4. The CDR3 sequence is 15 residues long. CDR3 DNA sequence: TGCGCCAGCAGCTTGGATGGACAGGGGGCGAACGAGCAGTACTTC. This translates into CASSLDGQGANEQYF.

A remark on this clone: It may be a read error: a sequence one base away is much more abundant. The CDR3 sequence is CASSWGQNTGELFF. Here the CDR3 DNA reads TGTGCCAGCAGCTGGGGACAGAACACCGGGGAGCTGTTTTTT. This chain links TRBV11-2 with TRBJ2-2; weak D call: TRBD1 (6 bases). The CDR3 extends over 14 amino acids. Trimming pared 4 bases from V and 1 base from J, leaving 7 bases between. Germline CDR1 reads SGHAT; CDR2 reads FQNNGV.

The chain employs TRBV6-5 and TRBJ2-7; D gene uncertain. Germline V gene data show CDR1 as MNHEY and CDR2 as SVGAGI. The CDR3 extends over 12 amino acids. Trimming took off 5 bases at V and 4 bases at J, with 9 bases between the two ends. The chain's CDR3 is CASSLVGYEQYF. CDR3 DNA sequence: TGTGCCAGCAGTCTAGTAGGGTACGAGCAGTACTTC.

The chain uses TRBV7-9 and TRBJ2-1; TRBD2 aligns across 7 bases. Germline V gene lookup returns CDR1 SEHNR and CDR2 FQNEAQ (reference sequence). V lost 3 bases to trimming and J lost 7 bases; unmatched junction nucleotides: 9. The CDR3 runs to 15 residues. The CDR3 sequence is CASSFPGGRGNEQFF. CDR3 bases: TGTGCCAGCAGCTTTCCTGGCGGGAGAGGGAATGAGCAGTTCTTC.

This clone came up a few times. It is likely a read error: a sequence one base away is far more abundant. The chain joins TRBV12-5 to TRBJ1-1, with unresolved D. The CDR3 totals 13 residues. Trimming pared 3 bases from V and 3 bases from J, leaving 8 bases between. The germline V gene has CDR1 LGHNT and CDR2 FRNRAP. CDR3 residues: CASGLGRDTEAFF. In nucleotides, the CDR3 is TGTGCTAGTGGTTTAGGAAGGGACACTGAAGCTTTCTTT.

This chain joins TRBV9 and TRBJ2-7; tentatively, D is TRBD1 (6 bases). The CDR3 spans 15 residues. CDR1 and CDR2 from the germline V gene are SGDLS and YYNGEE. V was pared by 4 bases and J by 5 bases, with 19 bases between. The CDR3 loop is CASSSRMGAGDEQYF. In nucleotides, the CDR3 is TGTGCCAGCAGCTCTCGGATGGGGGCTGGGGACGAGCAGTACTTC.

V and J are TRBV5-1 and TRBJ2-1, with 8 nucleotides matching TRBD2. Germline V gene sequence: CDR1 SGHRS, CDR2 YFSETQ. Trimming took 5 bases from V and 1 from J; bases not matched to a gene: 2. This CDR3 is built from 14 residues. CDR3: CASRKRESYNEQFF. DNA for the CDR3: TGCGCCAGCAGGAAGCGGGAGTCCTACAATGAGCAGTTCTTC.

This clone has just a few counts. The gene calls are TRBV7-2 and TRBJ1-1, with 10 bases fitting TRBD1. The CDR3 loop spans 14 amino acids. The germline gives CDR1 SGHTA, CDR2 FQGNSA. V trimming: 5 bases; J trimming: 10 bases; junction bases outside the gene matches: 10. The CDR3 here is CASSPRTGGLGAFF. Here the CDR3 DNA reads TGTGCCAGCAGCCCGAGGACAGGGGGTCTAGGAGCTTTCTTT.

The chain links TRBV7-9 to TRBJ2-2; D ambiguous. The V gene's germline CDR1 is SEHNR and CDR2 FQNEAQ (reference sequence). V gave up 6 bases and J gave up 7 bases, with 6 bases separating them. The CDR3 contains 11 residues. The CDR3 DNA reads TGTGCCAGCAGAATATACGGGGAGCTGTTTTTT. This translates into CASRIYGELFF.

Details on this clone: With only one base between it and a far larger clone, this is likely a read error. The chain carries TRBV5-6 and TRBJ1-3; 10 nucleotides line up with TRBD1. J gave up 3 bases and V 5 bases, and 5 bases lay outside the gene matches. The CDR3 runs 15 residues. The germline V gene has CDR1 SGHDT and CDR2 YYEEEE. The CDR3 here is CASSPTGGIGNTIYF. DNA of the CDR3: TGTGCCAGCAGTCCGACAGGGGGCATTGGAAACACCATATATTTT.

This sequence joins TRBV9 and TRBJ2-7; D remains unclear. This CDR3 comprises 14 residues. The germline V gene encodes CDR1 SGDLS and CDR2 YYNGEE. Trimming left V 1 base short and J 1 base short, with 9 bases between. The CDR3 coding sequence is TGTGCCAGCAGCGTACTGCCCCATTCCTACGAGCAGTACTTC. Translating gives CASSVLPHSYEQYF.

A few counts support this clone. The chain couples TRBV1 to TRBJ2-3; the table's D call of TRBD2 was not tested on the DNA. TRBV1 is annotated as a pseudogene. The CDR3 loop spans 15 amino acids. The chain's CDR3 is CTSSATRKRQDTQYF. DNA of the CDR3: TGCACCAGCAGCGCCACTCGGAAGCGTCAAGATACGCAGTATTTT.

This chain uses TRBV14 with TRBJ1-2; D is possibly TRBD1 (5 bases). Germline V lookup: CDR1 SGHDN, CDR2 FVKESK. Between the trimmed V and J ends, which lost 0 bases and 7 bases, there was a span of 12 bases. There are 14 residues in the CDR3. CDR3 DNA sequence: TGTGCCAGCAGCCAAGACCGGGACGCGGCTGGCTACACCTTC. Its translation: CASSQDRDAAGYTF.

The chain uses TRBV27 and TRBJ1-1; D may be TRBD1 (5 bases). There are 14 residues in the CDR3. V was clipped by 3 bases and J by 5 bases, with 13 bases between them. In germline, CDR1 is MNHEY, CDR2 SMNVEV (reference sequence). CDR3 nucleotide sequence: TGTGCCAGCAGTTTTGGGCGGGGGAGGACTGAAGCTTTCTTT. Protein product: CASSFGRGRTEAFF.

In regard to this clone: This sequence is one base from a far larger clone and is likely a read error. The chain employs TRBV11-2 and TRBJ1-4, with D hard to call. The V end was cut by 2 bases, the J end by 8 bases, with 9 bases between. The CDR3 is 13 residues long. The germline gives CDR1 SGHAT, CDR2 FQNNGV. CDR3 amino acids: CASSLSRREKLFF. In DNA form, the CDR3 reads TGTGCCAGCAGCTTATCAAGGCGAGAAAAACTGTTTTTT.

This clone was picked up a small number of times. The rearrangement uses TRBV5-1 and TRBJ2-7; TRBD1 matches 7 bases. Germline V CDR1 and CDR2: SGHRS, YFSETQ. Trimming took 0 bases from V and 7 from J; bases not matched to a gene: 7. The CDR3 covers 14 residues. The CDR3 reads CASSLAGTGEEQYF. The CDR3 bases are TGCGCCAGCAGCTTGGCCGGCACAGGGGAAGAGCAGTACTTC.

For this clone: Other DNA variants within this sample encode the same CDR3. The gene calls are TRBV28 and TRBJ1-1, with unresolved D. Deletions cut 4 bases from V and 1 base from J, with 7 bases between. CDR1 and CDR2 (germline): MDHEN, SYDVKM. The CDR3 spans 13 residues. The CDR3 here is CASSSPGNTEAFF. CDR3 bases: TGTGCCAGCAGTTCCCCCGGGAACACTGAAGCTTTCTTT.

As concerns this clone: This sequence is one base from a far larger clone and is likely a read error. The CDR3 region is CASGRETGVGTGELFF. In nucleotides, the CDR3 is TGCGCCAGCGGCAGAGAGACAGGGGTTGGCACCGGGGAGCTGTTTTTT. V is TRBV5-1 and J is TRBJ2-2; 8 bases fit TRBD1. The germline V gene encodes CDR1 SGHRS and CDR2 YFSETQ. The CDR3 totals 16 residues. The junction had 12 bases not matched to a gene; V was cut back by 7 bases and J by 4 bases. The variable domain in full, completed from reference TRBV5-1 and TRBJ2-2, reads KAGVTQTPRYLIKTRGQQVTLSCSPISGHRSVSWYQQTPGQGLQFLFEYFSETQRNKGNFPGRFSGRQFSNSRSEMNVSTLELGDSALYLCASGRETGVGTGELFFGEGSRLTVL.

The chain employs TRBV11-2 and TRBJ2-4; D might be TRBD1 (6 bases). Between the trimmed V and J ends, which lost 5 bases and 1 base, there was a span of 15 bases. Per germline, CDR1 SGHAT and CDR2 FQNNGV. The CDR3 runs to 16 residues. The CDR3 here is CASSPYRVGAKNIQYF. CDR3 nucleotides: TGTGCCAGCAGCCCCTACAGGGTGGGGGCCAAAAACATTCAGTACTTC.